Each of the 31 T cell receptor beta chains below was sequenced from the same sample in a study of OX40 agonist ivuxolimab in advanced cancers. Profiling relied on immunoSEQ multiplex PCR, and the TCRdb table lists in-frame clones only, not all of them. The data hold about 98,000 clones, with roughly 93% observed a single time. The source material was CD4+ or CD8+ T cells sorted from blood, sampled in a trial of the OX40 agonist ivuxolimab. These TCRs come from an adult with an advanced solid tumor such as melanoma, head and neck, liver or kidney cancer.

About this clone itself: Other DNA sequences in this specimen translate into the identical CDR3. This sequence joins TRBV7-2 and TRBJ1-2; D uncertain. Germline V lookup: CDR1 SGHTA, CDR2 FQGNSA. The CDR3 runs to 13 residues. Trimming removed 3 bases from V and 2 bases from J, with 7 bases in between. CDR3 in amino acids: CASSLYGNYGYTF. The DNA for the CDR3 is TGTGCCAGCAGCTTGTATGGAAACTATGGCTACACCTTC.

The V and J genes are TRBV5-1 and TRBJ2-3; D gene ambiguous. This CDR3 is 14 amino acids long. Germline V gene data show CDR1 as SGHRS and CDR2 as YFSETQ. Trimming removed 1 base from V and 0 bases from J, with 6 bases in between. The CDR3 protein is CASSLFSSTDTQYF. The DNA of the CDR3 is TGCGCCAGCAGCTTGTTTTCTAGCACAGATACGCAGTATTTT.

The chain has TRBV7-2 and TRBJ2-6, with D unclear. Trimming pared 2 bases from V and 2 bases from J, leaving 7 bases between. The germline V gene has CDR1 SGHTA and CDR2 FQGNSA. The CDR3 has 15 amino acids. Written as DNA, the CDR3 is TGTGCCAGCAGCTTACGCCCTCCTGGGGCCAACGTCCTGACTTTC. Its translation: CASSLRPPGANVLTF. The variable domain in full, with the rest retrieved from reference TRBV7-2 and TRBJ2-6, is GAGVSQSPSNKVTEKGKDVELRCDPISGHTALYWYRQSLGQGLEFLIYFQGNSAPDKSGLPSDRFSAERTGGSVSTLTIQRTQQEDSAVYLCASSLRPPGANVLTFGAGSRLTVL.

CDR3 loop: CASSYSGRNNSPLHF. For the CDR3, the DNA is TGTGCCAGCAGTTACTCGGGACGGAATAATTCACCCCTCCACTTT. J is TRBJ1-6 and V is TRBV6-6; D may be TRBD1 (5 bases). Looked up from germline, CDR1 is MNHNY and CDR2 is SVGAGI (reference sequence). Between the trimmed V and J ends, which lost 0 bases and 5 bases, there was a span of 8 bases. This CDR3 region has 15 residues.

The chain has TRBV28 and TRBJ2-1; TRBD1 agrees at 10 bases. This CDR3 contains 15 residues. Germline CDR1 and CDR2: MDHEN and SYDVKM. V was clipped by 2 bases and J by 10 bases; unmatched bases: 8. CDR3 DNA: TGTGCCAGCAGTTTACCCGGGACAGGGGTCAACGAGCAGTTCTTC. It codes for CASSLPGTGVNEQFF.

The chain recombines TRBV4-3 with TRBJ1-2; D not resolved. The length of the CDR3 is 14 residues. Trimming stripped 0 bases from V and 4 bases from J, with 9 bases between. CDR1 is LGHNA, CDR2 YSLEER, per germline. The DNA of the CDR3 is TGCGCCAGCAGCCAAGATCGGAGGGTCTATGGCTACACCTTC. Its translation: CASSQDRRVYGYTF.

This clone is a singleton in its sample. The CDR3 sequence is CASSTGGLGYSNQPQHF. CDR3 in DNA: TGTGCCAGCAGCACAGGGGGGCTCGGTTATAGCAATCAGCCCCAGCATTTT. This rearrangement joins TRBV27 to TRBJ1-5, with 8 bases fitting TRBD1. J lost 0 bases, V lost 6 bases, and 10 bases had no gene match. The CDR3 is 17 amino acids. Germline assignment: CDR1 MNHEY and CDR2 SMNVEV (reference sequence).

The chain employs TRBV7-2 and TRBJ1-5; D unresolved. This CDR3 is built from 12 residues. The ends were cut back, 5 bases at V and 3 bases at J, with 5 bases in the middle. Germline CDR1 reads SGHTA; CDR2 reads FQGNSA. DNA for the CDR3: TGTGCCAGCAGCCCGTTCAATCAGCCCCAGCATTTT. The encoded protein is CASSPFNQPQHF.

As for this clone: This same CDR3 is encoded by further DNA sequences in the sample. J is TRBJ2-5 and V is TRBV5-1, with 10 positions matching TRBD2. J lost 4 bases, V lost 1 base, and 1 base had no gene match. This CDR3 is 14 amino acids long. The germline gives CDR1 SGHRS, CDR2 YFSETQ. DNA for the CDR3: TGCGCCAGCAGCTTGCTAGCGGGAGTAGAGACCCAGTACTTC. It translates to CASSLLAGVETQYF. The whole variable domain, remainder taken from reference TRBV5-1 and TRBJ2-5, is KAGVTQTPRYLIKTRGQQVTLSCSPISGHRSVSWYQQTPGQGLQFLFEYFSETQRNKGNFPGRFSGRQFSNSRSEMNVSTLELGDSALYLCASSLLAGVETQYFGPGTRLLVL.

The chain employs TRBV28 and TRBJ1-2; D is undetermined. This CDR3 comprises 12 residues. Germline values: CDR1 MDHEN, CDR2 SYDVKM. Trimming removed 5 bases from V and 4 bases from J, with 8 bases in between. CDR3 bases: TGTGCCAGCAGTCCGCTTCGCTATGGCTACACCTTC. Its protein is CASSPLRYGYTF.

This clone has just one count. The CDR3 region has the DNA TGTGCCACTCTGGGGGCAGGGGGCGGTCAGCCCCAGCATTTT. It specifies CATLGAGGGQPQHF. V and J are TRBV28 and TRBJ1-5; TRBD1 agrees at 8 bases. Trimming removed 10 bases from V and 6 bases from J; junction bases left unmatched: 11. The length of the CDR3 is 14 residues. Per germline, CDR1 MDHEN and CDR2 SYDVKM.

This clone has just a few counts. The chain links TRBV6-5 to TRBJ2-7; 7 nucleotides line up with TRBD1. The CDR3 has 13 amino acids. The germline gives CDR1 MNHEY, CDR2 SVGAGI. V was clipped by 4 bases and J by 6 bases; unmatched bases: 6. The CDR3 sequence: CASSFRTGSEQYF. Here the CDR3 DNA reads TGTGCCAGCAGTTTCCGGACAGGTTCCGAGCAGTACTTC.

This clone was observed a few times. The CDR3: CASSLTTSGRTGELFF. CDR3 bases: TGCGCCAGCAGCTTGACTACCTCGGGGAGGACCGGGGAGCTGTTTTTT. The V call is TRBV5-1, the J call TRBJ2-2, with a possible D match to TRBD2 (6 bases). CDR3 length: 16 amino acids. CDR1 is SGHRS and CDR2 is YFSETQ in the germline V gene. V was shortened by 1 base and J by 5 bases, with 15 bases between the two germline ends. The full variable domain, completed using reference TRBV5-1 and TRBJ2-2, is KAGVTQTPRYLIKTRGQQVTLSCSPISGHRSVSWYQQTPGQGLQFLFEYFSETQRNKGNFPGRFSGRQFSNSRSEMNVSTLELGDSALYLCASSLTTSGRTGELFFGEGSRLTVL.

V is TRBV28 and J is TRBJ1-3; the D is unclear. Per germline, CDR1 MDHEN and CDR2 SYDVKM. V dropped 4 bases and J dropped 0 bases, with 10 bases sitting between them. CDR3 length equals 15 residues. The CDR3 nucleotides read TGTGCCAGCAGTTATGGTGGGGACTCTGGAAACACCATATATTTT. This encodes CASSYGGDSGNTIYF.

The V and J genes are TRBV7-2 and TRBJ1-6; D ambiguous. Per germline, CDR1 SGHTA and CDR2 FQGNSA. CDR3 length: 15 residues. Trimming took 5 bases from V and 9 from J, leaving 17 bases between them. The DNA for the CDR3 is TGTGCCAGCAGCCCTCTCGGGGTCGGTGGTTCACCCCTCCACTTT. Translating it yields CASSPLGVGGSPLHF.

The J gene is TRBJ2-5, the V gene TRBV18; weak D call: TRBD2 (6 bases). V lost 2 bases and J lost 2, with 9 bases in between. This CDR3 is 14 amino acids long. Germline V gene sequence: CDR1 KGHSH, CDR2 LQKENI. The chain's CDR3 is CASSPGRLQETQYF. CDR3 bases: TGTGCCAGCTCACCAGGGAGGTTACAAGAGACCCAGTACTTC.

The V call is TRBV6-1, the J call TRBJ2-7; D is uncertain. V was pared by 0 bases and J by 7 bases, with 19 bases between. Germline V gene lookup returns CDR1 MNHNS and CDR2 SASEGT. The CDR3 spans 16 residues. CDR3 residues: CASSEAIAFIYPEQYV. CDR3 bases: TGTGCCAGCAGTGAAGCTATCGCCTTCATCTACCCGGAGCAGTACGTC.

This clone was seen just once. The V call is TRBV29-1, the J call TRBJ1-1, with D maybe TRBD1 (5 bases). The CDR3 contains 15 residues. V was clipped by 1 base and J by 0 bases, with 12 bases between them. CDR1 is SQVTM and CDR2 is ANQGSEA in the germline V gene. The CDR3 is CSVEVHGGMNTEAFF. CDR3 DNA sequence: TGCAGCGTTGAAGTGCACGGGGGGATGAACACTGAAGCTTTCTTT.

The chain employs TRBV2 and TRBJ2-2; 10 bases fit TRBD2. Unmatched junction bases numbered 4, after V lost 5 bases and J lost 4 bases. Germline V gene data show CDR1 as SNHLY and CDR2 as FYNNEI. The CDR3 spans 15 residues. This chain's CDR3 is CASSIAGGLTGELFF. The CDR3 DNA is TGTGCCAGCAGTATAGCGGGAGGACTCACCGGGGAGCTGTTTTTT.

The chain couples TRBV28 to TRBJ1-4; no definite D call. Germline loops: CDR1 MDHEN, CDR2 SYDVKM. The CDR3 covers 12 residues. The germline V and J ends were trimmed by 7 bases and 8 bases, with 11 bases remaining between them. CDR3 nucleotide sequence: TGTGCCAGCACTTCTTTTCGAGAAAAACTGTTTTTT. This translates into CASTSFREKLFF.

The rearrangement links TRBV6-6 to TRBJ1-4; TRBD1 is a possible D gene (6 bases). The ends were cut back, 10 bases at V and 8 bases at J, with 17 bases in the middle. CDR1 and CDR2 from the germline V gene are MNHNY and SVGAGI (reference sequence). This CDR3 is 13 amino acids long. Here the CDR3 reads CATKQGEREKLFF. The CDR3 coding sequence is TGTGCCACGAAACAGGGAGAGAGGGAAAAACTGTTTTTT.

CDR3 bases: TGTGCCAGCAACACAGCGGGGGCCCCGAACACCGGGGAGCTGTTTTTT. Protein sequence: CASNTAGAPNTGELFF. V is TRBV28 and J is TRBJ2-2; 8 bases line up with TRBD2. The junction had 7 bases not matched to a gene; V was cut back by 7 bases and J by 0 bases. The CDR3 is made up of 16 amino acids. Germline V gene lookup returns CDR1 MDHEN and CDR2 SYDVKM.

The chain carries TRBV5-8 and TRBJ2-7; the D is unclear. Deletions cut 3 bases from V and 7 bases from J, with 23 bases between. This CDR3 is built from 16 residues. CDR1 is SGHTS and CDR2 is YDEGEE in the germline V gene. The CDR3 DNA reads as TGTGCCAGCAGCTCCACTCAAGGAACATATACGAAAGAGCAGTACGTC. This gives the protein CASSSTQGTYTKEQYV.

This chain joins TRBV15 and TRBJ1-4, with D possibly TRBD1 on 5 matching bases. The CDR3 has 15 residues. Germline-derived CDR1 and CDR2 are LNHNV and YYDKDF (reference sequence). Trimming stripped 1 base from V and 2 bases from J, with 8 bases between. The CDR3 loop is CATSRGGRTNEKLFF. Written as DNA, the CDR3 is TGTGCCACCAGCAGAGGGGGACGGACTAATGAAAAACTGTTTTTT.

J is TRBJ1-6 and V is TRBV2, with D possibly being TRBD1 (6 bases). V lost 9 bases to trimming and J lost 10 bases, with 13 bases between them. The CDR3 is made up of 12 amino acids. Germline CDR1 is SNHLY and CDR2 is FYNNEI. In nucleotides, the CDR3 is TGTGCCAGTAGAGAAAGGGGGTCACCCCTCCACTTT. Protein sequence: CASRERGSPLHF.

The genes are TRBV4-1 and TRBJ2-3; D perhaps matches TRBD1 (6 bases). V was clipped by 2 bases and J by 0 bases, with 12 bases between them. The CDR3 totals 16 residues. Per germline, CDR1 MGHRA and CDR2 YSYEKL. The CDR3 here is CASSQTTGPSTDTQYF. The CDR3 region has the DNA TGCGCCAGCAGCCAAACGACAGGTCCTAGCACAGATACGCAGTATTTT.

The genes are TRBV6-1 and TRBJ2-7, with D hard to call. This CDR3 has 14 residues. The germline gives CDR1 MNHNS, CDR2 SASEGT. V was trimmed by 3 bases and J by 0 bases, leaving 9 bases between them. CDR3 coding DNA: TGTGCCAGCAGTGATGGCACCGCCTCCTACGAGCAGTACGTC. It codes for CASSDGTASYEQYV.

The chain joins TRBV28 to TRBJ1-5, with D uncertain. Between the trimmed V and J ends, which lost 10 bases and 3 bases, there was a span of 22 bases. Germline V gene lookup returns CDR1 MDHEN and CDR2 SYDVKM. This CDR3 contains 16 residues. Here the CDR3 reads CATNEFRQALNQPQHF. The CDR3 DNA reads TGTGCCACTAACGAGTTTAGGCAGGCCCTCAATCAGCCCCAGCATTTT.

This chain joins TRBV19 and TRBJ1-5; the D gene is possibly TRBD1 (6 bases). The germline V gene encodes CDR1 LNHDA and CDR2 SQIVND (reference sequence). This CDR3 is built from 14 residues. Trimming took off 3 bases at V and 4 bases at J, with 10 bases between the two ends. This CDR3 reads CASSIMTGNQPQHF. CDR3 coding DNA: TGTGCCAGTAGTATTATGACAGGAAATCAGCCCCAGCATTTT.

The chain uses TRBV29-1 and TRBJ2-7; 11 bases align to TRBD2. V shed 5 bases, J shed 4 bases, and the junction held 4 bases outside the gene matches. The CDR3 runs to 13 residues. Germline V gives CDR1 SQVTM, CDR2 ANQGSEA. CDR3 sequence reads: CSVSSGGYYEQYF. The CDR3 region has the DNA TGCAGCGTTTCTAGCGGGGGGTATTACGAGCAGTACTTC.

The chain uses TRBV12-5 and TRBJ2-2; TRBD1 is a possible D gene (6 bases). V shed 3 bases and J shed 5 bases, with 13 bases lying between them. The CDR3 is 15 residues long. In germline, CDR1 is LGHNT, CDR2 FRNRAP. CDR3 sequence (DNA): TGTGCTAGTGGTTTAGACAGGACGATGACCGGGGAGCTGTTTTTT. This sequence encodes CASGLDRTMTGELFF. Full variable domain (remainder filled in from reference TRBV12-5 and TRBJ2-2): DARVTQTPRHKVTEMGQEVTMRCQPILGHNTVFWYRQTMMQGLELLAYFRNRAPLDDSGMPKDRFSAEMPDATLATLKIQPSEPRDSAVYFCASGLDRTMTGELFFGEGSRLTVL.